Following are 27 T cell receptor beta chains from one sample sequenced in a study of vaccination and CD4 T cells after COVID-19 (dated by TCRdb to between 2020 and 2023). Which antigens these TCRs recognize remains unknown. To prepare the library, PCR was applied. Sequencing instrument: Illumina iSeq 100. At the Johns Hopkins FTIC core, DNA from the cultured CD4+ T cells underwent TCR sequencing with the Oncomine TCR Beta short-read assay. TCRdb handled the public reads itself, with Q25 trimming in fastp and clone calling in MiXCR, and kept productive beta chains. Every distinct CDR3 protein forms one entry, paired with its most common genes and DNA. Within this sample are more than 15,000 distinct CDR3 sequences, with around two fifths of them counted one time only. Of the sample, about 5.7% falls within the top ten clones. Sample treatment or condition, as interpreted from the label and publication: approximately 11-day PBMC culture with coronavirus spike peptide pools or control peptides (ViraFEST assay).

Specimen: CD4+ T cells from blood, cultured in vitro, collected before SARS-CoV-2 vaccination. The receptors shown here come from a human donor who had recovered from COVID-19.

This clonotype showed up just a few times. V gene TRBV29-1 combines with J gene TRBJ1-1; no definite D call. Germline values: CDR1 SQVTM, CDR2 ANQGSEA. The V end was cut by 4 bases, the J end by 0 bases, with 6 bases between. The CDR3 length is 12 residues. The CDR3 bases are TGCAGCGTTGGTGGTGTGAACACTGAAGCTTTCTTT. This encodes CSVGGVNTEAFF.

This chain links TRBV27 with TRBJ2-1, with 11 positions matching TRBD2. The CDR3 is made up of 14 amino acids. The germline V gene has CDR1 MNHEY and CDR2 SMNVEV (reference sequence). V gave up 5 bases and J gave up 8 bases; unmatched junction bases: 5. Written as DNA, the CDR3 is TGTGCCAGCAGTCGGCTAGCGGGAGGTCATGAGCAGTTCTTC. Its translation: CASSRLAGGHEQFF.

The V gene is TRBV24-1, the J gene TRBJ1-5, with 9 bases identical to TRBD1. The germline V gene has CDR1 KGHDR and CDR2 SFDVKD. J gave up 1 base and V 2 bases, and 5 bases lay outside the gene matches. This CDR3 contains 17 residues. CDR3 loop: CATSDSRTGASNQPQHF. The CDR3 bases are TGTGCCACCAGTGATTCACGGACAGGGGCCAGCAATCAGCCCCAGCATTTT.

This clonotype was observed a handful of times. The chain recombines TRBV19 with TRBJ1-5, with D unresolved. CDR3 length: 16 residues. Trimming removed 3 bases at V and 5 bases at J, with 17 bases between. Germline V gives CDR1 LNHDA, CDR2 SQIVND (reference sequence). The CDR3 reads CASSMDRWVGYQPQHF. CDR3 DNA: TGTGCCAGTAGTATGGATAGATGGGTGGGGTATCAGCCCCAGCATTTT.

The V gene is TRBV11-1, the J gene TRBJ1-2; the D is unclear. Germline lookup yields CDR1 SGHAT and CDR2 FQDESV (reference sequence). This CDR3 is 15 amino acids long. Trimming removed 2 bases from V and 4 bases from J, with 14 bases in between. CDR3 protein: CASSLLSGVGYGYTF. CDR3 coding DNA: TGTGCCAGCAGCTTACTTTCCGGAGTTGGCTATGGCTACACCTTC.

This clonotype was observed a handful of times. V is TRBV19 and J is TRBJ2-1; 7 bases line up with TRBD2. Germline V gives CDR1 LNHDA, CDR2 SQIVND (reference sequence). This CDR3 has 15 residues. After removal of 5 bases from V and 9 bases from J, the junction contained 13 bases not matched to a gene. The CDR3 DNA is TGTGCCAGTAGTGCTGCCTTGGGGAGGGTTGCTGAGCAGTTCTTC. Translating it yields CASSAALGRVAEQFF.

The chain recombines TRBV19 with TRBJ1-6; 9 nucleotides match TRBD1. Germline V lookup: CDR1 LNHDA, CDR2 SQIVND (reference sequence). After removal of 5 bases from V and 6 bases from J, the junction contained 8 bases not matched to a gene. This CDR3 is built from 16 residues. The CDR3 DNA follows: TGTGCCAGTAGTTCGCTCTGGGACAGGGCTAATTCACCCCTCCACTTT. Amino acid sequence: CASSSLWDRANSPLHF.

The chain uses TRBV7-6 and TRBJ2-5, with D unresolved. The CDR3 is made up of 13 amino acids. Germline V CDR1 and CDR2: SGHVS, FNYEAQ. Trimming left V 1 base short and J 5 bases short, with 8 bases between. CDR3 protein: CASSLGALETQYF. The CDR3 bases are TGTGCCAGCAGCTTAGGGGCACTGGAGACCCAGTACTTC.

The V gene is TRBV20-1, the J gene TRBJ2-3, with unresolved D. Germline values: CDR1 DFQATT, CDR2 SNEGSKA (reference sequence). Trimming took 3 bases from V and 5 from J, leaving 6 bases between them. The CDR3 runs 11 residues. As DNA, the CDR3 is TGCAGTGCTAGTACGGGAGATACGCAGTATTTT. Translated, it gives CSASTGDTQYF.

The genes are TRBV15 and TRBJ2-7; no definite D call. CDR3 length equals 17 residues. The germline gives CDR1 LNHNV, CDR2 YYDKDF (reference sequence). Trimming shortened V by 5 bases and J by 0 bases, and 20 bases separated the two germline ends. CDR3 nucleotides: TGTGCCACCAGCGAAGACTCGAGGCTCCCCGGCTCCTACGAGCAGTACTTC. This translates into CATSEDSRLPGSYEQYF.

The chain links TRBV28 to TRBJ1-2, with no clear D. The CDR3 loop spans 12 amino acids. Germline values: CDR1 MDHEN, CDR2 SYDVKM. V lost 7 bases and J lost 6, with 12 bases in between. DNA of the CDR3: TGTGCCAGCAAGTCGTCGGGCCATGGCTACACCTTC. Amino acid sequence: CASKSSGHGYTF.

CDR3 DNA sequence: TGTGCCAGCAGCTCCGATAATCAGCCCCAGCATTTT. Protein product: CASSSDNQPQHF. V is TRBV5-4 and J is TRBJ1-5; no clear D. This CDR3 contains 12 residues. Trimming removed 3 bases from V and 4 bases from J, with 5 bases in between. The germline gives CDR1 SGHNT, CDR2 YYREEE (reference sequence). Variable domain in full (rest from reference TRBV5-4 and TRBJ1-5): ETGVTQSPTHLIKTRGQQVTLRCSSQSGHNTVSWYQQALGQGPQFIFQYYREEENGRGNFPPRFSGLQFPNYSSELNVNALELDDSALYLCASSSDNQPQHFGDGTRLSIL.

This chain uses TRBV7-8 with TRBJ1-6, with 8 nucleotides matching TRBD1. The junction had 5 bases not matched to a gene; V was cut back by 4 bases and J by 3 bases. This CDR3 has 16 residues. The germline V gene encodes CDR1 SGHVS and CDR2 FQNEAQ. The DNA of the CDR3 is TGTGCCAGCAGCTCGGACAGGGTTTTCTATAATTCACCCCTCCACTTT. Translating it yields CASSSDRVFYNSPLHF.

V and J are TRBV20-1 and TRBJ2-5, with TRBD2 matching 13 bases. This CDR3 contains 19 residues. V dropped 3 bases and J dropped 1; count of bases not matched to a gene: 14. Germline V CDR1 and CDR2: DFQATT, SNEGSKA (reference sequence). CDR3 sequence (DNA): TGCAGTGCTAGTAGTGCACTAGCGGGAGGGATTGTCCGCCAAGAGACCCAGTACTTC. Its protein is CSASSALAGGIVRQETQYF.

This clonotype has just one count. V and J are TRBV6-2 or TRBV6-3 and TRBJ2-1, with D tentatively TRBD1 or TRBD2 (6 bases each). The CDR3 runs to 16 residues. Germline V CDR1 and CDR2: MNHEY, SVGEGT. The V end was cut by 6 bases, the J end by 9 bases, with 24 bases between. The chain's CDR3 is CASRPLAAGDLGEQFF. The CDR3 bases are TGTGCCAGCAGACCTTTAGCGGCAGGGGACCTGGGTGAGCAGTTCTTC.

The chain recombines TRBV28 with TRBJ2-7; TRBD2 might be the D (5 bases). The germline V and J ends were trimmed by 3 bases and 2 bases, with 17 bases remaining between them. The CDR3 runs 16 residues. The germline V gene has CDR1 MDHEN and CDR2 SYDVKM. The CDR3 loop is CASSFLVRVGPYEQYF. CDR3 nucleotides: TGTGCCAGCAGTTTCCTGGTGAGGGTAGGTCCCTACGAGCAGTACTTC.

CDR3 sequence reads: CASSSLGSSYEQYF. CDR3 bases: TGTGCCAGCAGCTCGTTGGGAAGCTCCTACGAGCAGTACTTC. The rearrangement links TRBV5-5 to TRBJ2-7; D is unresolved. CDR3 size: 14 residues. Germline V lookup: CDR1 SGHKS, CDR2 YYEKEE (reference sequence). V was shortened by 3 bases and J by 0 bases, with 10 bases between the two germline ends.

This chain joins TRBV4-1 and TRBJ2-7, with a possible D match to TRBD1 (5 bases). Germline V gives CDR1 MGHRA, CDR2 YSYEKL. Trimming took 0 bases from V and 7 from J, leaving 16 bases between them. The CDR3 extends over 15 amino acids. The CDR3 region has the DNA TGCGCCAGCAGCCAAGAGTCGGCAGGGCAGTGGGAGCAGTACTTC. Amino acids: CASSQESAGQWEQYF.

The chain links TRBV6-1 to TRBJ2-7; D gene ambiguous. V dropped 4 bases and J dropped 2 bases, with 6 bases sitting between them. The CDR3 contains 12 residues. Looked up from germline, CDR1 is MNHNS and CDR2 is SASEGT. CDR3 bases: TGTGCCAGCAGTGGAGTAGCCTACGAGCAGTACTTC. This gives the protein CASSGVAYEQYF.

The chain combines TRBV5-4 with TRBJ1-1; the D gene is possibly TRBD1 (6 bases). The V and J ends lost 4 bases and 2 bases respectively, with 18 bases between them. The CDR3 loop spans 16 amino acids. From germline, CDR1 is SGHNT and CDR2 YYREEE (reference sequence). The CDR3 DNA reads TGTGCCAGCAGCGACAGCCCGGACAGCTTAAACACTGAAGCTTTCTTT. Its protein product is CASSDSPDSLNTEAFF.

The chain is built from TRBV19 and TRBJ1-5, with 10 nucleotides matching TRBD1. This CDR3 is 16 amino acids long. The trim removed 4 bases at V and 7 bases at J, leaving 10 bases unmatched. Germline V gene lookup returns CDR1 LNHDA and CDR2 SQIVND (reference sequence). The CDR3 sequence is CASSKKGQGDNQPQHF. The CDR3 bases are TGTGCCAGTAGTAAGAAAGGACAGGGGGACAACCAGCCCCAGCATTTT.

V usage is TRBV11-2 and J usage is TRBJ2-1; 11 bases agree with TRBD2. The closer fit of TRBJ2-7 to the DNA end suggests the J call may be wrong. Germline V CDR1 and CDR2: SGHAT, FQNNGV. The CDR3 consists of 16 residues. The CDR3 sequence is CASSPRLRTSGYEQYF. DNA of the CDR3: TGTGCCAGCAGCCCGAGACTCAGGACTAGCGGGTACGAGCAGTACTTC.

This chain links TRBV4-1 with TRBJ1-1; D unresolved. The germline V gene encodes CDR1 MGHRA and CDR2 YSYEKL. The CDR3 has 16 amino acids. The V end was cut by 1 base, the J end by 0 bases, with 12 bases between. CDR3 nucleotide sequence: TGCGCCAGCAGCCAAGCTTCTAGTCGGGTGAACACTGAAGCTTTCTTT. This encodes CASSQASSRVNTEAFF.

The rearrangement joins TRBV5-1 to TRBJ2-5, with D maybe TRBD2 (5 bases). The V end was cut by 0 bases, the J end by 5 bases, with 11 bases between. The CDR3 has 14 residues. Germline V gene lookup returns CDR1 SGHRS and CDR2 YFSETQ. The CDR3 region has the DNA TGCGCCAGCAGCTTGGCCGCGGGTTCCGAGACCCAGTACTTC. Its protein is CASSLAAGSETQYF.

The gene calls are TRBV6-2 or TRBV6-3 and TRBJ2-7, with 10 bases lining up with TRBD1. V lost 6 bases to trimming and J lost 4 bases; unmatched junction nucleotides: 6. CDR1 is MNHEY and CDR2 is SVGEGT in the germline V gene. The CDR3 is 14 residues long. CDR3 residues: CASRPPGQGYEQYF. For the CDR3, the DNA is TGTGCCAGCAGACCCCCGGGACAGGGGTACGAGCAGTACTTC.

The gene calls are TRBV12-3 or TRBV12-4 and TRBJ1-5, with 8 bases identical to TRBD1. The CDR3 has 15 amino acids. J lost 2 bases, V lost 5 bases, and 5 bases had no gene match. The CDR3 region has the DNA TGTGCCAGCAGTCCGACAGGGGACGGCAATCAGCCCCAGCATTTT. It encodes CASSPTGDGNQPQHF.

V is TRBV7-2 and J is TRBJ1-3; tentative D call: TRBD1 (6 bases). Trimming removed 3 bases from V and 0 bases from J, with 9 bases in between. The CDR3 has 15 residues. The germline gives CDR1 SGHTA, CDR2 FQGNSA. The CDR3 is CASSFSDSSGNTIYF. CDR3 DNA: TGTGCCAGCAGCTTCTCGGACAGCTCTGGAAACACCATATATTTT.